Here is one T cell receptor beta chain with its context. In the same sample, other DNA sequences code for this CDR3. The data belong to a study of cytomegalovirus exposure and HLA in healthy donors. The PCR made use of 60 Vbeta and 13 Jbeta primers. Repertoires were generated with immunoSEQ multiplex PCR, while TCRdb's copy carries only in-frame clones and drops some. Of some 220,000 clones in the sample, around 83% were seen once. Per germline, CDR1 SEHNR and CDR2 FQNEAQ (reference sequence). There are 13 residues in the CDR3. Trimming pared 5 bases from V and 2 bases from J, leaving 6 bases between. The rearrangement links TRBV7-9 to TRBJ2-2, with D unresolved. The sample was PBMCs. This TCR derives from a girl aged 2-9 years in good health and CMV-seronegative. CDR3 amino acids: CASSLLNTGELFF. The CDR3, as DNA: TGTGCCAGCAGCCTACTAAACACCGGGGAGCTGTTTTTT.